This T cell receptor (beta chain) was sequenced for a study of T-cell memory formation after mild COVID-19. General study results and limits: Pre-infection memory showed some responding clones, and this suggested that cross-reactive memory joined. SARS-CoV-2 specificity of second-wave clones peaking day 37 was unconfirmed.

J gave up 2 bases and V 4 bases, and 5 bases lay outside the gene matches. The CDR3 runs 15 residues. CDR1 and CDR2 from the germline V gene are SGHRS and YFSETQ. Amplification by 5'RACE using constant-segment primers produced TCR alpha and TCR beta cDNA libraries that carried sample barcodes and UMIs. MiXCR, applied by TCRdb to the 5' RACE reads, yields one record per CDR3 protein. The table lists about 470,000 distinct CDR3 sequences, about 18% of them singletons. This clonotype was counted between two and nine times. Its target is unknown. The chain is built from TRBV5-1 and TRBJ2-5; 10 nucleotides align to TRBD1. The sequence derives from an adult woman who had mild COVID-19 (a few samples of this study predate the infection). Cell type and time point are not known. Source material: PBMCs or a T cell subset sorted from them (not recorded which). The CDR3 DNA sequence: TGCGCCAGCAGCGAGGACAGGGGGGAACAAGAGACCCAGTACTTC. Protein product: CASSEDRGEQETQYF.